The TCR beta chain described here comes from a study of blood T cells in healthy people across ages. The CDR3 runs to 14 residues. The ends were cut back, 5 bases at V and 3 bases at J, with 14 bases in the middle. Germline loops: CDR1 LGHDT, CDR2 YNNKEL (reference sequence). Sample-barcoded 5' priming and a J-beta primer mix drove a second PCR of about 7 to 11 cycles. TCRdb reanalysed the 5' RACE reads using MiXCR and keeps one entry per CDR3 protein. The profile shows some 690,000 distinct CDR3 sequences, about 24% of them singletons. The rearrangement links TRBV3-1 to TRBJ2-7; D is perhaps TRBD1 (7 bases). Source material: blood. The clonotype comes from a man between 65 and 79 years old in good health. Here the CDR3 DNA reads TGTGCCAGCAGCACGGCCAGGGGGGACTACGAGCAGTACTTC. It translates to CASSTARGDYEQYF.